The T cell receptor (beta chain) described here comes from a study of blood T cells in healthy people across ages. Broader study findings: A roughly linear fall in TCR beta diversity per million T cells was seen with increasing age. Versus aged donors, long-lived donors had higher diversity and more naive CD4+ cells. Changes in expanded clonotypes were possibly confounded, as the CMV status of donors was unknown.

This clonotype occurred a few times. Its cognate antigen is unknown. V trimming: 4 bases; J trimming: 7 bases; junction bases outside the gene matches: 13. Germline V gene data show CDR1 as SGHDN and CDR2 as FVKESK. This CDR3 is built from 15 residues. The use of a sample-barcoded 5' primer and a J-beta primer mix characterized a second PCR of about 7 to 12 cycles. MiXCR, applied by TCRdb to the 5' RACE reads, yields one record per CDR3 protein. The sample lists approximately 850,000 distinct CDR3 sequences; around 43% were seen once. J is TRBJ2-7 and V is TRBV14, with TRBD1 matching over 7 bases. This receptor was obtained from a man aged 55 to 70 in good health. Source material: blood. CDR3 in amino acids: CASSRNRGFVGEQYF. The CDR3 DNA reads TGTGCCAGCAGCCGGAACAGGGGTTTCGTTGGTGAGCAGTACTTC.